Below, 23 T cell receptor beta chains from the same sample are listed, as sequenced in a study of T cell repertoires in cytomegalovirus infection. MiXCR, applied by TCRdb to the reads, yields one record per CDR3 protein. The table shows about 330,000 distinct CDR3 sequences, with approximately 9.5% occurring only once. Material for sequencing was PBMCs. The receptor set was obtained from a human donor in good health (CMV status not recorded). Some clones in this sample may be carry-over from other donors' samples.

V is TRBV12-3 or TRBV12-4 and J is TRBJ2-1, with TRBD2 matching over 8 bases. The CDR3 is made up of 15 amino acids. With 6 bases clipped from V and 9 bases from J, the junction kept 13 bases outside the gene matches. The CDR3 DNA sequence: TGTGCCAGCAGCGGGGGGGCTACACATAACGGTGAGCAGTTCTTC. This gives the protein CASSGGATHNGEQFF.

This clonotype was found a few times. The chain carries TRBV6-2 or TRBV6-3 and TRBJ1-3; D is unresolved. Trimming took 0 bases from V and 4 from J, leaving 13 bases between them. The CDR3 sequence is 16 residues long. Looked up from germline, CDR1 is MNHEY and CDR2 is SVGEGT. CDR3 DNA: TGTGCCAGCAGTTACTCGTCGGGAAGTCAAGGAAACACCATATATTTT. This encodes CASSYSSGSQGNTIYF.

In its sample, this clonotype was seen many times. V is TRBV7-8 and J is TRBJ2-7; 8 nucleotides line up with TRBD1. The CDR3 is made up of 16 amino acids. The junction had 8 bases not matched to a gene; V was cut back by 2 bases and J by 2 bases. Germline V gene lookup returns CDR1 SGHVS and CDR2 FQNEAQ. CDR3 nucleotide sequence: TGTGCCAGCAGCTTAAGGGGTGGGACAGGTCCCTACGAGCAGTACTTC. This codes for CASSLRGGTGPYEQYF.

The chain is built from TRBV11-3 and TRBJ2-2; D might be TRBD1 (6 bases). The CDR3 is 14 residues long. The ends were cut back, 6 bases at V and 0 bases at J, with 8 bases in the middle. Germline lookup yields CDR1 SGHNT and CDR2 YENEEA. CDR3 in DNA: TGTGCCAGCAGATGGACAGCGAACACCGGGGAGCTGTTTTTT. This codes for CASRWTANTGELFF.

The V and J genes are TRBV11-2 and TRBJ2-1, with TRBD1 as a possible D gene (6 bases). The CDR3 has 16 amino acids. Germline-derived CDR1 and CDR2 are SGHAT and FQNNGV. The V end lost 5 bases, the J end lost 2 bases, and 16 bases lay between the germline ends. CDR3 coding DNA: TGTGCCAGCAGCCTTGGGACACGACCCACCTACAATGAGCAGTTCTTC. Translating gives CASSLGTRPTYNEQFF. The full variable domain, with the rest looked up from reference TRBV11-2 and TRBJ2-1, is EAGVAQSPRYKIIEKRQSVAFWCNPISGHATLYWYQQILGQGPKLLIQFQNNGVVDDSQLPKDRFSAERLKGVDSTLKIQPAKLEDSAVYLCASSLGTRPTYNEQFFGPGTRLTVL.

The chain uses TRBV6-2 or TRBV6-3 and TRBJ2-5, with 11 bases aligning to TRBD2. CDR1 is MNHEY and CDR2 is SVGEGT in the germline V gene. The CDR3 is 14 residues long. After removal of 9 bases from V and 5 bases from J, the junction contained 8 bases not matched to a gene. In nucleotides, the CDR3 is TGTGCCAGTAGCGGGGGGGCCCCGTTGGAGACCCAGTACTTC. The encoded protein is CASSGGAPLETQYF.

This clonotype was recorded a few times. The chain is built from TRBV19 and TRBJ2-5, with D possibly being TRBD1 (6 bases). V was trimmed by 4 bases and J by 0 bases, leaving 9 bases between them. The CDR3 loop spans 14 amino acids. Germline CDR1 LNHDA, CDR2 SQIVND (reference sequence). In nucleotides, the CDR3 is TGTGCCAGTAGTACCAGACAGGACCAAGAGACCCAGTACTTC. Translated, it gives CASSTRQDQETQYF. Full variable domain (remainder filled in from reference TRBV19 and TRBJ2-5): DGGITQSPKYLFRKEGQNVTLSCEQNLNHDAMYWYRQDPGQGLRLIYYSQIVNDFQKGDIAEGYSVSREKKESFPLTVTSAQKNPTAFYLCASSTRQDQETQYFGPGTRLLVL.

A remark on this clonotype: Since a much larger clone is just one base distant, this may be a read error. The chain combines TRBV20-1 with TRBJ2-1; TRBD2 might be the D (6 bases). Trimming cost V 5 bases and J 5 bases, with 16 bases left between them. Germline V gene lookup returns CDR1 DFQATT and CDR2 SNEGSKA (reference sequence). The CDR3 covers 14 residues. The CDR3 DNA reads TGCAGTGCTTACCAGACTAGTTCGGACAATGAGCAGTTCTTC. Residues: CSAYQTSSDNEQFF.

The chain combines TRBV12-5 with TRBJ2-7, with D perhaps matching TRBD1 or TRBD2 (5 bases each). Germline CDR1 LGHNT, CDR2 FRNRAP. The V gene lost 6 bases and the J gene lost 7 bases, with 16 bases spanning the gap. The length of the CDR3 is 13 residues. CDR3 sequence: CASGLAGTREQYF. For the CDR3, the DNA is TGTGCTAGTGGGCTGGCCGGGACGCGGGAGCAGTACTTC.

This clonotype was counted a few times. The chain uses TRBV28 and TRBJ2-7, with 9 bases identical to TRBD1. The V segment lost 2 bases and the J segment 5 bases; nucleotides outside the gene matches: 7. The CDR3 runs 15 residues. Germline V gene data show CDR1 as MDHEN and CDR2 as SYDVKM. The CDR3 nucleotides read TGTGCCAGCAGTTTAGAACAGGGGGCTATTGACGAGCAGTACTTC. Its translation: CASSLEQGAIDEQYF.

The chain carries TRBV15 and TRBJ1-5, with TRBD1 matching 8 bases. The CDR3 is 16 amino acids. Germline loops: CDR1 LNHNV, CDR2 YYDKDF (reference sequence). V shed 0 bases, J shed 5 bases, and the junction held 6 bases outside the gene matches. The CDR3 nucleotides read TGTGCCACCAGCAGAGACAGGACAGGGAGGGATCAGCCCCAGCATTTT. Encoded protein: CATSRDRTGRDQPQHF.

This clonotype was counted many times. J is TRBJ1-5 and V is TRBV7-9, with D possibly being TRBD1 (6 bases). This CDR3 spans 13 amino acids. V was pared by 5 bases and J by 7 bases, with 12 bases between. The V gene's germline CDR1 is SEHNR and CDR2 FQNEAQ (reference sequence). The CDR3 sequence: CASSSTGSQPQHF. The CDR3 DNA follows: TGTGCCAGCAGCAGTACAGGGTCACAGCCCCAGCATTTT.

V gene TRBV20-1 combines with J gene TRBJ2-7; 8 bases align to TRBD1. Germline V lookup: CDR1 DFQATT, CDR2 SNEGSKA (reference sequence). CDR3 size: 14 residues. J gave up 4 bases and V 4 bases, and 9 bases lay outside the gene matches. The CDR3 DNA is TGCAGTGCTAATCGACAGGGGCTCTTATACGAGCAGTACTTC. Protein product: CSANRQGLLYEQYF.

Many counts were recorded for this clonotype. The CDR3 DNA follows: TGTGCCAGCAGCTCGGCAAGGACAGGGGGGAGAAAGCCCCAGCATTTT. This codes for CASSSARTGGRKPQHF. V is TRBV7-8 and J is TRBJ1-5, with 10 bases fitting TRBD1. Per germline, CDR1 SGHVS and CDR2 FQNEAQ. Trimming took 4 bases from V and 8 from J; bases not matched to a gene: 11. The CDR3 covers 16 residues.

This clonotype came up a few times. The chain uses TRBV7-9 and TRBJ2-5, with 7 nucleotides matching TRBD1. The junction had 8 bases not matched to a gene; V was cut back by 6 bases and J by 4 bases. Germline V CDR1 and CDR2: SEHNR, FQNEAQ (reference sequence). This CDR3 region has 14 residues. The CDR3 region is CASRSTGPRETQYF. In nucleotides, the CDR3 is TGTGCCAGCAGATCGACAGGGCCTCGAGAGACCCAGTACTTC. The variable domain in full, with the rest retrieved from reference TRBV7-9 and TRBJ2-5, is DTGVSQNPRHKITKRGQNVTFRCDPISEHNRLYWYRQTLGQGPEFLTYFQNEAQLEKSRLLSDRFSAERPKGSFSTLEIQRTEQGDSAMYLCASRSTGPRETQYFGPGTRLLVL.

This clonotype was seen only a few times. The V call is TRBV7-9, the J call TRBJ2-7; 7 nucleotides agree with TRBD1. CDR1 and CDR2 from the germline V gene are SEHNR and FQNEAQ (reference sequence). The V segment lost 8 bases and the J segment 3 bases; nucleotides outside the gene matches: 4. The CDR3 spans 12 residues. CDR3 protein: CASLDRDYEQYF. In DNA, the CDR3 is TGTGCCAGCCTAGACAGGGACTACGAGCAGTACTTC.

This clonotype has only a few counts. The rearrangement links TRBV10-3 to TRBJ1-2, with 7 bases that match TRBD1. V was pared by 5 bases and J by 5 bases, with 5 bases of the junction left unmatched. In germline, CDR1 is ENHRY, CDR2 SYGVKD. The CDR3 contains 13 residues. In DNA, the CDR3 is TGTGCCATCAGTATCGGGACAGAATATGGCTACACCTTC. It yields the protein CAISIGTEYGYTF.

This clonotype occurred many times. The rearrangement links TRBV28 to TRBJ2-7; 9 nucleotides match TRBD1. Trimming cost V 5 bases and J 6 bases; bases outside gene matches: 11. The germline CDR1 and CDR2 sequences are MDHEN and SYDVKM. The length of the CDR3 is 15 residues. The CDR3 bases are TGTGCCAGCAGTCTCGAGGGGACAGGGAACCGCGAGCAGTACTTC. Its protein product is CASSLEGTGNREQYF.

This clonotype showed up many times. V gene TRBV20-1 combines with J gene TRBJ2-7; possible D gene TRBD2, 6 bases. The CDR3 covers 12 residues. CDR1 is DFQATT and CDR2 is SNEGSKA in the germline V gene (reference sequence). With 6 bases removed from V and 0 bases from J, the gap between germline ends came to 9 bases. CDR3: CSARDSSYEQYF. The CDR3 DNA follows: TGCAGTGCGCGGGACTCCTCCTACGAGCAGTACTTC.

This clonotype was seen at least ten times. The chain combines TRBV7-2 with TRBJ2-3; TRBD1 is a possible D gene (5 bases). Germline CDR1 reads SGHTA; CDR2 reads FQGNSA. CDR3 size: 15 residues. The ends were cut back, 5 bases at V and 10 bases at J, with 22 bases in the middle. The CDR3 sequence: CASSPKGSRGWAQYF. CDR3 nucleotides: TGTGCCAGCAGCCCAAAGGGGTCTAGGGGCTGGGCGCAGTATTTT.

V is TRBV7-9 and J is TRBJ2-1, with D perhaps TRBD2 (6 bases). The CDR3 runs to 16 residues. The germline V gene encodes CDR1 SEHNR and CDR2 FQNEAQ (reference sequence). V was clipped by 2 bases and J by 5 bases, with 16 bases between them. CDR3 protein: CASSLPRHRGDNEQFF. Here the CDR3 DNA reads TGTGCCAGCAGCTTACCCCGACACCGCGGGGACAATGAGCAGTTCTTC.

This clonotype was recorded at least ten times. The V call is TRBV4-1, the J call TRBJ2-4; 9 positions match TRBD2. The CDR3 is 15 residues long. Germline CDR1 MGHRA, CDR2 YSYEKL. The V gene end was trimmed by 2 bases and the J gene end by 6 bases; junction bases not matched to a gene: 5. In nucleotides, the CDR3 is TGCGCCAGCAGCCAAAGTGGTAGCGGGAGAAACATTCAGTACTTC. Its protein product is CASSQSGSGRNIQYF.

This sequence joins TRBV7-9 and TRBJ2-7; D possibly corresponds to TRBD1 (5 bases). CDR3 length equals 15 residues. Germline V gene lookup returns CDR1 SEHNR and CDR2 FQNEAQ (reference sequence). The ends were cut back, 4 bases at V and 0 bases at J, with 13 bases in the middle. The CDR3 loop is CASSSPDSYSYEQYF. The CDR3 DNA sequence: TGTGCCAGCAGCTCCCCTGACAGCTACTCCTACGAGCAGTACTTC.